This T cell receptor beta chain was recorded in a study of patients and donors after allogeneic stem cell transplantation. Each CDR3 protein gets one entry after TCRdb re-called the RT-PCR reads with MiXCR. The repertoire holds about a million distinct CDR3 sequences, 18% seen once, with around 6% in the top ten. CDR1 SGHAT and CDR2 FQNNGV come from the germline V gene. Trimming took 2 bases from V and 6 from J, leaving 4 bases between them. This CDR3 region has 11 residues. The gene calls are TRBV11-2 and TRBJ1-2; D is undetermined. The sample comprised blood, either unsorted or a sorted T cell fraction (not recorded which). The sequence derives from a human donor who was either an allogeneic HSCT recipient or a stem cell or donor lymphocyte infusion donor (not recorded which). It is not recorded whose cells these are; they may come from a transplant donor. The CDR3 DNA reads TGTGCCAGCAGCTTACCGGATGGCTACACCTTC. Its translation is CASSLPDGYTF.